These 2 T cell receptor beta chains came from one sample sequenced in a study of blood T cell repertoires in COVID-19. Profiled with immunoSEQ multiplex PCR; TCRdb holds only in-frame clones, not every one. The profile covers a few hundred thousand clones, with approximately 89% appearing a single time and around a tenth taken by the ten largest. The material sequenced was PBMCs or T cells enriched from blood (not recorded which). All receptors derive from a woman between 40 and 50 years old who had recovered from COVID-19.

The chain combines TRBV10-3 with TRBJ2-2, with D possibly TRBD2 on 5 matching bases. Trimming removed 7 bases at V and 2 bases at J, with 11 bases between. This CDR3 has 14 amino acids. Germline CDR1 ENHRY, CDR2 SYGVKD. The CDR3 DNA is TGTGCCATCAACACCGGGAACAACACCGGGGAGCTGTTTTTT. Residues: CAINTGNNTGELFF.

This clone was found a few times. The J gene is TRBJ2-7, the V gene TRBV7-2, with 8 bases fitting TRBD2. Trimming at V came to 2 bases and at J to 3 bases, leaving 0 bases not matched to a gene. CDR1 is SGHTA, CDR2 FQGNSA, per germline. This CDR3 comprises 13 residues. Written as DNA, the CDR3 is TGTGCCAGCAGCTTAACTAGCGGCTACGAGCAGTACTTC. This gives the protein CASSLTSGYEQYF. Combining the CDR3 with reference TRBV7-2 and TRBJ2-7 gives the whole variable domain GAGVSQSPSNKVTEKGKDVELRCDPISGHTALYWYRQSLGQGLEFLIYFQGNSAPDKSGLPSDRFSAERTGGSVSTLTIQRTQQEDSAVYLCASSLTSGYEQYFGPGTRLTVT.